Here is one T cell receptor (beta chain) with its context. The CDR3 runs 13 residues. Germline V gene data show CDR1 as SGDLS and CDR2 as YYNGEE. V was pared by 4 bases and J by 5 bases, with 11 bases between. The entry originates in a study of response to subunit inactivated influenza vaccine. TCRdb reanalysed the RT-PCR reads using MiXCR and keeps one entry per CDR3 protein. The repertoire holds roughly 500,000 distinct CDR3 sequences, with roughly a quarter as singletons. In addition, the sample was reused for a study of T cells expressing NK-cell markers. That paper notes: TCR beta libraries carry UMIs added by 5'RACE template switching. All TCR beta repertoires analysed originated from sorted CD3+CD56+NKG2C+, CD3+CD56+NKG2C- and CD3+CD56-NKG2C+ T cells. Most of the eight sequenced donors were HCMV-seropositive; one was seronegative. In roughly six donors, dominant CD3+CD56+NKG2C+ clonotypes ranked among the top 10 CD8+ clonotypes.

The TCR was taken from a man aged 50-59 years who received an inactivated influenza vaccine. This chain joins TRBV9 and TRBJ2-3; no definite D call. The input for sequencing was CD4+ T cells sorted from PBMCs, taken roughly 12 days after vaccination. CDR3 bases: TGTGCCAGCAGCTTTAGGATGGGAGATACGCAGTATTTT. It yields the protein CASSFRMGDTQYF.